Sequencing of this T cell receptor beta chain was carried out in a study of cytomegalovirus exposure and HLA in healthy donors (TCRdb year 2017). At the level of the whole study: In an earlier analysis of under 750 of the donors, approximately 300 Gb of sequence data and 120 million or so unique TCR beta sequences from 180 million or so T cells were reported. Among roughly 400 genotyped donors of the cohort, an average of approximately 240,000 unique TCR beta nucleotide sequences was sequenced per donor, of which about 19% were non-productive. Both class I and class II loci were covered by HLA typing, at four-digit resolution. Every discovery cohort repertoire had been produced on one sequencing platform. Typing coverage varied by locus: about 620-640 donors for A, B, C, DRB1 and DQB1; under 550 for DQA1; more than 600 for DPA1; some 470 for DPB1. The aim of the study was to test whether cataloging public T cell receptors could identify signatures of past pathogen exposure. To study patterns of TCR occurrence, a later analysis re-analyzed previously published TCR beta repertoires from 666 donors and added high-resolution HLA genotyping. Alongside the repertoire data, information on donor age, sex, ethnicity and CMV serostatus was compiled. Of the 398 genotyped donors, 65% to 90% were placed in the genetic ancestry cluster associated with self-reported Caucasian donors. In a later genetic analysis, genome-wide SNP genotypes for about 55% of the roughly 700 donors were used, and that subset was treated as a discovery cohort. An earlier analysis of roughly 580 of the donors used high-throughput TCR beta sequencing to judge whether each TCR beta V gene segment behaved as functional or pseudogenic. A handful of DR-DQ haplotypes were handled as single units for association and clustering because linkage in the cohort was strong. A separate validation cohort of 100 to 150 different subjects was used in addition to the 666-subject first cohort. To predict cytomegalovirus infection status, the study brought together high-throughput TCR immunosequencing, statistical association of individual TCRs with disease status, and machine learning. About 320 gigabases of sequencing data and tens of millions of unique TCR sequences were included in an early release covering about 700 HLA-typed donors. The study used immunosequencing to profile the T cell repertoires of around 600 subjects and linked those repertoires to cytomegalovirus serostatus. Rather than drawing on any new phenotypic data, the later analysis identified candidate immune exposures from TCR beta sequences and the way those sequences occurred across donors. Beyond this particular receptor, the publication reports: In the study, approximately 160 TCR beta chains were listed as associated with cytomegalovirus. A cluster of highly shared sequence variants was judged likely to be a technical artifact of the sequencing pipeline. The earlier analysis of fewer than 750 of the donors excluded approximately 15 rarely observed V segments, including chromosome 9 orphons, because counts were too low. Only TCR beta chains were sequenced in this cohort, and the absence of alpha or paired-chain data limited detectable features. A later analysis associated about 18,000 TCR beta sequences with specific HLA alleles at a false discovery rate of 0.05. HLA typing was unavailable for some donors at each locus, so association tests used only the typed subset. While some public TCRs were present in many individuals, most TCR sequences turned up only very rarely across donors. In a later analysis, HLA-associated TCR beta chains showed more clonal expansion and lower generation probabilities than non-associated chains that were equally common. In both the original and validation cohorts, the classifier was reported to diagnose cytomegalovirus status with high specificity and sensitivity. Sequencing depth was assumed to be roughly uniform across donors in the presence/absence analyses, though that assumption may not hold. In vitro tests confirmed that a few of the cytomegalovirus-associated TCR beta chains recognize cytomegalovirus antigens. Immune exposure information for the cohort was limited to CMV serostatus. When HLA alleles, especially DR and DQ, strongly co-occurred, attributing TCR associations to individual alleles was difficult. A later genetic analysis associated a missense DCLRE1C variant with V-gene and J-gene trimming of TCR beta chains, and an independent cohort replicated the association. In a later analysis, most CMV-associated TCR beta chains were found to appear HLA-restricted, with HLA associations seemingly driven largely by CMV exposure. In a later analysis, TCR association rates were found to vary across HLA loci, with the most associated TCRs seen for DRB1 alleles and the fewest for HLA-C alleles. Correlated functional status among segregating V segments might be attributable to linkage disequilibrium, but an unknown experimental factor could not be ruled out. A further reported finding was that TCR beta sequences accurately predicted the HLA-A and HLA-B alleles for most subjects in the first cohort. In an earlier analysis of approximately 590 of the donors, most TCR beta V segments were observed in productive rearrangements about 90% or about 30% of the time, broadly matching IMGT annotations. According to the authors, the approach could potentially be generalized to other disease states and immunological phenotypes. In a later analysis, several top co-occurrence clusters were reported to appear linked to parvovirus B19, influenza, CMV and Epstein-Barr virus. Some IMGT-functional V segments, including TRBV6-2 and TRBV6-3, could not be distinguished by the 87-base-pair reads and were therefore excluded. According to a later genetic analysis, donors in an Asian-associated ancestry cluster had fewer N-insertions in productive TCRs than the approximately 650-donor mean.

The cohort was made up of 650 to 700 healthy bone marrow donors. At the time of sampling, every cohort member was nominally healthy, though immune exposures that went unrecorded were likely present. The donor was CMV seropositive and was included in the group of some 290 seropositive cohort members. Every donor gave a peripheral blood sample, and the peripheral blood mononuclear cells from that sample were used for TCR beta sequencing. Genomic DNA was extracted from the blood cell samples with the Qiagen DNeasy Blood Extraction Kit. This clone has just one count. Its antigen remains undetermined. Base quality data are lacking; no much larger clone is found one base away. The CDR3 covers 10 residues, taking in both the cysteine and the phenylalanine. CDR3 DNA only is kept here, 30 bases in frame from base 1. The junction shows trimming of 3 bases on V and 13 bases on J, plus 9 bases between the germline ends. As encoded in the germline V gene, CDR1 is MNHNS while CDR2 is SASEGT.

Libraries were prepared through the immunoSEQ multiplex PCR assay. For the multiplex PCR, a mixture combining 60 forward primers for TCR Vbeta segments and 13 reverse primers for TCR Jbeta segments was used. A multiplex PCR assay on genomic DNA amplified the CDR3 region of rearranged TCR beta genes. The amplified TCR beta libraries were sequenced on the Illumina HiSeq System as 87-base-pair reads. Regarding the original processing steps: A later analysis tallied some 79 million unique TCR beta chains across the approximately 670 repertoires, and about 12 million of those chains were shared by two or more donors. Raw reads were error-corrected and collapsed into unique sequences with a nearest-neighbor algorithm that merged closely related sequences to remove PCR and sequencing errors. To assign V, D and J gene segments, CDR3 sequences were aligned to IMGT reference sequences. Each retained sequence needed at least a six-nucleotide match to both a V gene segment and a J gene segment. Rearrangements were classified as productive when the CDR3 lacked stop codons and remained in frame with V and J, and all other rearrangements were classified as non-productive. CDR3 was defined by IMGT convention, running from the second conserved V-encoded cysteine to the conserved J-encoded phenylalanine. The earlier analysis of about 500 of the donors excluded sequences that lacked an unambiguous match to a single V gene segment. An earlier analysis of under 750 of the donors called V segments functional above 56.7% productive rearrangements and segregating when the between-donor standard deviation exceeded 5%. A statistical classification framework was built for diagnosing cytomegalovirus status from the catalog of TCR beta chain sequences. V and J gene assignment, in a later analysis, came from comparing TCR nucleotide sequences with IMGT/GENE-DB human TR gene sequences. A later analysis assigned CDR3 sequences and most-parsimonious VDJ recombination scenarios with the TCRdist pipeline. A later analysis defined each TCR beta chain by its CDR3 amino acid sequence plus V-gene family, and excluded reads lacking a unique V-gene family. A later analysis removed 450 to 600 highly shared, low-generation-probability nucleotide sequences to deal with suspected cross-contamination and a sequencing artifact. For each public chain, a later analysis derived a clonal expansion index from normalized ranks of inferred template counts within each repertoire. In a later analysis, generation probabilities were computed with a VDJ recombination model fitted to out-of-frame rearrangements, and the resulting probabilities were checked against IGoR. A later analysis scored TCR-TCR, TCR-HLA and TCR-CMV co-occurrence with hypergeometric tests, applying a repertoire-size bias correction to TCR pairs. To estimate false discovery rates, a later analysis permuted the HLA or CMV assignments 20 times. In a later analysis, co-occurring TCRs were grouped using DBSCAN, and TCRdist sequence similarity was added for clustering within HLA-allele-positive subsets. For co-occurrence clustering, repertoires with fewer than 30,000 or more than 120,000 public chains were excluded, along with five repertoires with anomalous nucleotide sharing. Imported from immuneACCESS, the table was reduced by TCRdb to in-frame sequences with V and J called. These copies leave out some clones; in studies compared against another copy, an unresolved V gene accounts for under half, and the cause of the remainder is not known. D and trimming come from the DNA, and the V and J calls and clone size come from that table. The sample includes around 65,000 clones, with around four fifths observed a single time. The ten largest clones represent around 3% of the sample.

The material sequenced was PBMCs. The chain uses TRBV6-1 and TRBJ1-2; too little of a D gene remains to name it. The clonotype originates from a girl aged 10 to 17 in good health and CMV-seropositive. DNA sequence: TGTGCCAGCAGTGACCCCCTCAGCACCTTC. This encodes CASSDPLSTF.